The sequence of this TCR beta chain was determined in a study of blood T cells in healthy people across ages. Study as a whole: About one barcoded beta molecule per two T cells was the capture yield of template switching. Points from the study as a whole: When set beside aged donors, long-lived donors presented more naive CD4+ cells and higher diversity.

With respect to this clonotype: Its antigen is as yet unknown. This may arise from a read error, as a much more abundant clone is one base away.

Sample-barcoded 5' priming and a J-beta primer mix drove a second PCR of roughly 6 to 12 cycles. TCRdb ran MiXCR on the 5' RACE reads and lists one entry per CDR3 protein. Of 920,000 or so distinct CDR3 sequences listed, 45% are singletons. This CDR3 spans 20 amino acids. The source of this sequence is a woman aged 60-75 years in good health. The specimen was blood. The genes are TRBV21-1 and TRBJ2-1; the table calls TRBD2, which could not be checked here. The J call may be mistaken, given a closer DNA end match to TRBJ2-7. TRBV21-1 is marked as a pseudogene. The CDR3 region is CASSKAGVVGDFSSYNEQYF. The CDR3 DNA reads as TGTGCCAGCAGCAAAGCGGGAGTAGTAGGGGACTTTAGCTCCTACAATGAGCAGTACTTC.